The present entry profiles one T cell receptor beta chain with its context. Per the germline V gene, CDR1 is SEHNR and CDR2 is FQNEAQ (reference sequence). V gave up 5 bases and J gave up 3 bases; unmatched junction bases: 13. The CDR3 has 16 amino acids. PCR primers comprised 60 Vbeta and 13 Jbeta primers. Only in-frame clones appear in the TCRdb table, and some are missing; sequencing was by immunoSEQ multiplex PCR. This repertoire includes 200,000 to 250,000 clones. These data originate in a study of cytomegalovirus exposure and HLA in healthy donors. The sample was PBMCs. This rearrangement joins TRBV7-9 to TRBJ2-7; 7 nucleotides agree with TRBD2. The sequence was obtained from a woman younger than 45 in good health and CMV-seropositive. The CDR3 reads CASSRTGGGRLYEQYF. DNA for the CDR3: TGTGCCAGCAGCCGAACGGGGGGAGGCCGTCTCTACGAGCAGTACTTC.